The 27 T cell receptor beta chains reported below all come from one sample, sequenced in a study of blood T cells in healthy people across ages. Together with a sample-barcoded 5' primer, a J-beta primer mix was included in a second PCR lasting about 7 to 12 cycles. TCRdb itself ran the 5' RACE reads through MiXCR, one entry per CDR3 protein. The sample consists of about 1.5 million distinct CDR3 sequences, 35% to 45% of them appearing once. The sequenced sample consisted of blood. The receptors originated from a woman between 18 and 29 years old in good health.

This clonotype was observed once. The rearrangement uses TRBV28 and TRBJ2-7; 10 bases map to TRBD2. After removal of 6 bases from V and 6 bases from J, the junction contained 11 bases not matched to a gene. The germline V gene encodes CDR1 MDHEN and CDR2 SYDVKM. This CDR3 is built from 15 residues. The chain's CDR3 is CASRVASGSFPEQYF. In nucleotides, the CDR3 is TGTGCCAGCAGAGTCGCTAGCGGGAGTTTTCCCGAGCAGTACTTC. The variable domain in full, completed from reference TRBV28 and TRBJ2-7, reads DVKVTQSSRYLVKRTGEKVFLECVQDMDHENMFWYRQDPGLGLRLIYFSYDVKMKEKGDIPEGYSVSREKKERFSLILESASTNQTSMYLCASRVASGSFPEQYFGPGTRLTVT.

The CDR3 is CASSQHPYSKQYF. CDR3 bases: TGCGCCAGCAGCCAACACCCCTACAGTAAGCAGTACTTC. V and J are TRBV4-3 and TRBJ2-5, with D uncertain. The V end lost 2 bases, the J end lost 11 bases, and 15 bases lay between the germline ends. Germline V CDR1 and CDR2: LGHNA, YSLEER. The CDR3 consists of 13 residues.

The V call is TRBV7-9, the J call TRBJ2-7; D ambiguous. CDR1 is SEHNR and CDR2 is FQNEAQ in the germline V gene (reference sequence). With 2 bases removed from V and 0 bases from J, the gap between germline ends came to 8 bases. The CDR3 is 14 residues long. The CDR3: CASSLSLLSYEQYF. Here the CDR3 DNA reads TGTGCCAGCAGCTTAAGTCTACTCTCCTACGAGCAGTACTTC.

There are a few counts of this clonotype. The chain joins TRBV7-2 to TRBJ1-2; D unclear. The CDR3 sequence is 13 residues long. The V gene lost 2 bases and the J gene lost 8 bases, with 12 bases spanning the gap. CDR1 and CDR2 (germline): SGHTA, FQGNSA. The CDR3 sequence is CASSLQQSRGYTF. In DNA form, the CDR3 reads TGTGCCAGCAGCTTACAACAGAGCAGGGGCTACACCTTC.

This clonotype was found a few times. The chain links TRBV5-1 to TRBJ2-3, with D perhaps matching TRBD2 (6 bases). Germline V gene data show CDR1 as SGHRS and CDR2 as YFSETQ. Trimming took 2 bases from V and 2 from J, leaving 15 bases between them. The CDR3 covers 16 residues. CDR3 sequence: CASSFLASLITDTQYF. Here the CDR3 DNA reads TGCGCCAGCAGCTTCCTAGCGTCACTTATCACAGATACGCAGTATTTT.

The chain joins TRBV6-6 to TRBJ1-1; TRBD1 aligns across 8 bases. The ends lost 0 bases at V and 5 bases at J; junction bases unmatched: 8. Germline assignment: CDR1 MNHNY and CDR2 SVGAGI (reference sequence). The CDR3 contains 16 residues. The CDR3 sequence: CASSYSPDRVGTEAFF. The CDR3 DNA reads TGTGCCAGCAGTTACTCGCCGGACAGGGTGGGAACTGAAGCTTTCTTT.

With respect to this clonotype: One junction end disagrees with the germline gene, perhaps due to a read error. V and J are TRBV10-3 and TRBJ2-5; unclear D gene. The CDR3 has 13 amino acids. Germline V lookup: CDR1 ENHRY, CDR2 SYGVKD. The CDR3 sequence: CAISVDTQGTQYF. CDR3 DNA sequence: TGTGCCATCAGTGTCGACACTCAAGGGACCCAGTACTTC.

The V gene is TRBV28, the J gene TRBJ2-4; no firm D call. With the DNA end fitting TRBJ2-7 better, the J assignment may be wrong. This CDR3 is 13 amino acids long. CDR1 is MDHEN and CDR2 is SYDVKM in the germline V gene. DNA for the CDR3: TGTGCCAGCACCTATTGGTCAGGCTACGAGCAGTACTTC. It codes for CASTYWSGYEQYF.

The rearrangement uses TRBV21-1 and TRBJ2-3; the table assigns TRBD1, which was not confirmed against the DNA. TRBV21-1 is a listed pseudogene. The CDR3 consists of 14 residues. CDR3 in amino acids: CASHTGDGADTQYF. CDR3 nucleotides: TGTGCCAGCCACACGGGGGATGGGGCAGATACGCAGTATTTT.

The V gene is TRBV20-1, the J gene TRBJ2-5; tentative D call: TRBD2 (6 bases). TRBJ2-7 matches the DNA end more closely, so the J call is doubtful. Germline CDR1 and CDR2: DFQATT and SNEGSKA (reference sequence). CDR3 length: 13 amino acids. CDR3 in amino acids: CSAVGDSSYEQYF. DNA for the CDR3: TGCAGTGCTGTGGGGGACTCAAGCTACGAGCAGTACTTC.

The V gene is TRBV4-3, the J gene TRBJ2-1, with a possible D match to TRBD2 (5 bases). The CDR3 covers 17 residues. Germline lookup yields CDR1 LGHNA and CDR2 YSLEER. Deletions cut 1 base from V and 4 bases from J, with 17 bases between. Written as DNA, the CDR3 is TGCGCCAGCAGCCAAGGGCCGGGAACCGAAGAGTACAATGAGCAGTTCTTC. Translation: CASSQGPGTEEYNEQFF.

The chain employs TRBV28 and TRBJ1-1; no definite D call. The CDR3 runs 12 residues. V lost 3 bases and J lost 3, with 5 bases in between. Germline V gene lookup returns CDR1 MDHEN and CDR2 SYDVKM. The CDR3 loop is CASSFVYTEAFF. The CDR3 bases are TGTGCCAGCAGTTTTGTTTACACTGAAGCTTTCTTT.

CDR3 nucleotides: TGTGCCAGCAGCCCCGGGGGAAAAGAGACCCAGTACTTC. This encodes CASSPGGKETQYF. The V call is TRBV7-3, the J call TRBJ2-5; D perhaps matches TRBD2 (6 bases). This CDR3 contains 13 residues. Germline lookup yields CDR1 SGHTA and CDR2 FQGTGA. Trimming removed 5 bases at V and 3 bases at J, with 10 bases between.

The chain has TRBV6-5 and TRBJ2-1; TRBD1 matches at 11 bases. The V segment lost 9 bases and the J segment 10 bases; nucleotides outside the gene matches: 8. Germline loops: CDR1 MNHEY, CDR2 SVGAGI. The CDR3 is 13 amino acids. The CDR3 loop is CASGQGASYEQFF. CDR3 bases: TGTGCCAGTGGACAGGGGGCGTCCTACGAGCAGTTCTTC.

The chain has TRBV12-3 or TRBV12-4 and TRBJ2-3, with D possibly matching TRBD1 (5 bases). V was pared by 2 bases and J by 8 bases, with 17 bases between. The CDR3 is made up of 15 amino acids. CDR3 protein: CASSLKGARLGTQYF. Here the CDR3 DNA reads TGTGCCAGCAGTTTAAAAGGGGCAAGATTGGGTACGCAGTATTTT.

This clonotype was observed a handful of times. J is TRBJ1-2 and V is TRBV6-2 or TRBV6-3, with no clear D. Trimming removed 6 bases at V and 2 bases at J, with 13 bases between. Germline CDR1 reads MNHEY; CDR2 reads SVGEGT. The CDR3 has 14 residues. CDR3 residues: CASREWWTNYGYTF. CDR3 nucleotide sequence: TGTGCCAGCAGGGAATGGTGGACCAACTATGGCTACACCTTC.

The genes are TRBV12-3 or TRBV12-4 and TRBJ2-3, with D perhaps matching TRBD1 or TRBD2 (5 bases each). The CDR3 runs to 16 residues. Trimming took 7 bases from V and 1 from J, leaving 18 bases between them. The CDR3 nucleotides read TGTGCCAGCAACAAAGACAGAAATAGCGGCACAGATACGCAGTATTTT. It codes for CASNKDRNSGTDTQYF.

This clonotype was detected only a few times. V and J are TRBV6-5 and TRBJ1-4, with TRBD1 matching over 7 bases. Per the germline V gene, CDR1 is MNHEY and CDR2 is SVGAGI. This CDR3 has 15 amino acids. Trimming cost V 0 bases and J 8 bases; bases outside gene matches: 6. The CDR3 DNA is TGTGCCAGCAGTTACTCAAACAGGGGCAAGGAAAAACTGTTTTTT. Translated: CASSYSNRGKEKLFF.

This clonotype was observed many times. V is TRBV3-1 and J is TRBJ1-1; D is perhaps TRBD1 (5 bases). Germline V gene data show CDR1 as LGHDT and CDR2 as YNNKEL (reference sequence). The length of the CDR3 is 14 residues. The V gene lost 6 bases and the J gene lost 0 bases, with 11 bases spanning the gap. The CDR3 protein is CASRRGSMNTEAFF. The CDR3 bases are TGTGCCAGCAGACGGGGGTCCATGAACACTGAAGCTTTCTTT.

This clonotype was seen more than once but under ten times. The gene calls are TRBV4-1 and TRBJ2-6; the D is unclear. The CDR3 runs to 16 residues. V lost 3 bases and J lost 0, with 9 bases in between. CDR1 is MGHRA, CDR2 YSYEKL, per germline. The CDR3 coding sequence is TGCGCCAGCAGCCACCCACAGCTCTCTGGGGCCAACGTCCTGACTTTC. It specifies CASSHPQLSGANVLTF.

V and J are TRBV11-2 and TRBJ2-2; possibly TRBD2 for D (6 bases). V was pared by 4 bases and J by 1 base, with 16 bases between. Germline V gives CDR1 SGHAT, CDR2 FQNNGV. This CDR3 region has 17 residues. The CDR3 spells CASSYGGTTLNTGELFF. The CDR3 DNA is TGTGCCAGCAGCTACGGGGGTACCACTCTGAACACCGGGGAGCTGTTTTTT.

Points on this clonotype: A read error may account for a junction end that differs from germline. The chain has TRBV7-2 and TRBJ1-6; TRBD1 aligns across 7 bases. The germline CDR1 and CDR2 sequences are SGHTA and FQGNSA. The length of the CDR3 is 16 residues. The CDR3 region has the DNA TGTGCCAGCAGCCTCGGACAGGTCTCCCATAATTCACCCCTCCACTTT. Amino acids: CASSLGQVSHNSPLHF.

This chain uses TRBV7-2 with TRBJ2-1; possibly TRBD2 for D (5 bases). The CDR3 contains 13 residues. The V end lost 1 base, the J end lost 12 bases, and 13 bases lay between the germline ends. CDR1 is SGHTA, CDR2 FQGNSA, per germline. CDR3 sequence reads: CASSLERGMRQFF. CDR3 nucleotide sequence: TGTGCCAGCAGCTTAGAACGGGGAATGAGGCAGTTCTTC.

In the case of this clonotype: A much more abundant neighbour one base away suggests this may be a read error. The chain joins TRBV11-1 to TRBJ2-5, with D possibly TRBD1 on 7 matching bases. Germline-derived CDR1 and CDR2 are SGHAT and FQDESV (reference sequence). This CDR3 contains 11 residues. V lost 8 bases, J lost 13 bases, and 17 bases lay in between. CDR3 residues: CASGIQGRLYF. CDR3 nucleotides: TGTGCCAGCGGCATACAGGGGAGGCTGTACTTC.

The V gene is TRBV7-2, the J gene TRBJ2-7; D not certain. The length of the CDR3 is 12 residues. In germline, CDR1 is SGHTA, CDR2 FQGNSA. Trimming stripped 3 bases from V and 7 bases from J, with 10 bases between. The CDR3 region is CASSFPFGEQYF. In DNA, the CDR3 is TGTGCCAGCAGCTTCCCCTTTGGAGAGCAGTACTTC.

This chain joins TRBV25-1 and TRBJ1-6, with a possible D match to TRBD1 (6 bases). This CDR3 has 13 residues. V was clipped by 4 bases and J by 8 bases, with 9 bases between them. The germline V gene encodes CDR1 MGHDK and CDR2 SYGVNS. CDR3 region: CASSGRGYSPLHF. Here the CDR3 DNA reads TGTGCCAGCAGTGGCAGGGGTTATTCACCCCTCCACTTT.

There are a few counts of this clonotype. V gene TRBV29-1 combines with J gene TRBJ1-1; weak D call: TRBD1 (5 bases). The CDR3 loop spans 12 amino acids. Trimming pared 7 bases from V and 6 bases from J, leaving 15 bases between. CDR1 is SQVTM, CDR2 ANQGSEA, per germline. CDR3 protein: CSAGVGRPEAFF. CDR3 coding DNA: TGCAGCGCCGGTGTGGGACGGCCTGAAGCTTTCTTT.